This is a list of T cell receptor beta chains from one sample in a study of blood T cell repertoires in COVID-19. Libraries were prepared by immunoSEQ multiplex PCR; TCRdb keeps only in-frame clonotypes and omits some of them. The profile shows about 50,000 clones, approximately 82% of them singletons. What was sequenced was peripheral blood. These receptor sequences come from a woman of 80 years or more with acute or convalescent COVID-19. CDR3s leave out the opening cysteine and the closing phenylalanine or tryptophan. The order of the fields is V gene, CDR3 protein.

v_call: TRBV11-2
cdr3_aa: ASSLSRNTIY

v_call: TRBV10-3
cdr3_aa: AISDLATSYNEQF

v_call: TRBV5-1
cdr3_aa: ASSLGTGGNYGYT

v_call: TRBV29-1
cdr3_aa: SVEDRGNGYT

v_call: TRBV10-1
cdr3_aa: ASSESIGPLNIQY

v_call: TRBV6-5
cdr3_aa: ASIEKGEPQH

v_call: TRBV18
cdr3_aa: ASSPLISFGVGETQY

v_call: TRBV5-6
cdr3_aa: ASSWTGVYEQY

v_call: TRBV27
cdr3_aa: ASRPRHETEAF

v_call: TRBV2
cdr3_aa: ASKLPNTGELF

v_call: TRBV3-1/TRBV3-2
cdr3_aa: ASSQGGQGRSEAF

v_call: TRBV6-5
cdr3_aa: ASSRQGINNSPLH

v_call: TRBV30
cdr3_aa: AWNPSTEYEQY

v_call: TRBV10-3
cdr3_aa: AISGGSGGAVETQY

v_call: TRBV7-2
cdr3_aa: ASSLAKSGGSETQY

v_call: TRBV3-1/TRBV3-2
cdr3_aa: ASSQEGAGINEQF

v_call: TRBV7-8
cdr3_aa: ASSLPGSMNTEAF

v_call: TRBV6-6
cdr3_aa: ASSYGAGTEAF

v_call: TRBV5-4
cdr3_aa: ASSWTSGGDTQY

v_call: TRBV5-1
cdr3_aa: ASSTTSGGYQETQY

v_call: TRBV5-1
cdr3_aa: ASSSVRGTLDGYT

v_call: TRBV2
cdr3_aa: ASSELGGRTGELF

v_call: TRBV11-2
cdr3_aa: ASSPARGTGVHEQY

v_call: TRBV11-2
cdr3_aa: ASSLDRQGEGGYT